Listed below are T cell receptor beta chains from one sample, sequenced in a study of cytomegalovirus exposure and HLA in healthy donors. Sequencing was performed with immunoSEQ multiplex PCR; in TCRdb, only in-frame clones are kept and a portion is missing. Found here are 90,000 to 100,000 clones, 55% to 70% of them singletons; the top ten hold about 5.5%. The specimen was PBMCs. Every receptor here comes from a boy between 5 and 17 years old in good health and CMV-seropositive. The CDR3 runs from the conserved cysteine through the conserved F or W. Fields, in order: D gene, clone size, V gene, CDR3 length, J gene, CDR3 DNA, CDR3 protein. A D gene is named only where the DNA matches it firmly. Size is stated for part of the rows, as once, few or many counts, or as a class when the clone is expanded.

d_gene: TRBD2
abundance: -
v_gene: TRBV4-3
len: 17
j_gene: TRBJ2-7
CDR3nt: TGCGCCAGCAGCCAACGTACTACGGGACTAGCGGGAGCGGAGCAGTACTTC
CDR3aa: CASSQRTTGLAGAEQYF

d_gene: -
abundance: -
v_gene: TRBV6-4
len: 13
j_gene: TRBJ1-1
CDR3nt: TGTGCCAGCAGTGACTCCTCCAACACTGAAGCTTTCTTT
CDR3aa: CASSDSSNTEAFF

d_gene: -
abundance: -
v_gene: TRBV18
len: 14
j_gene: TRBJ2-7
CDR3nt: TGTGCCAGCTCACCCGTCCTTGACAGCTACGAGCAGTACTTC
CDR3aa: CASSPVLDSYEQYF

d_gene: -
abundance: -
v_gene: TRBV7-2
len: 15
j_gene: TRBJ2-7
CDR3nt: TGTGCCAGCAGCCTACGACAGGTGGTGATAGGCGAGCAGTACTTC
CDR3aa: CASSLRQVVIGEQYF

d_gene: TRBD1
abundance: -
v_gene: TRBV7-9
len: 12
j_gene: TRBJ1-1
CDR3nt: TGTGCCAGCAACATCGACAGGGGGGAAGCTTTCTTT
CDR3aa: CASNIDRGEAFF

d_gene: TRBD1
abundance: -
v_gene: TRBV15
len: 14
j_gene: TRBJ2-7
CDR3nt: TGTGCCACCAGCCAGGACAGGGGATCCTACGAGCAGTACTTC
CDR3aa: CATSQDRGSYEQYF

d_gene: -
abundance: -
v_gene: TRBV2
len: 12
j_gene: TRBJ2-7
CDR3nt: TGTGCCAGCAGTGAAGCCCGAGTCGAGCAGTACTTC
CDR3aa: CASSEARVEQYF

d_gene: -
abundance: -
v_gene: TRBV7-8
len: 16
j_gene: TRBJ1-5
CDR3nt: TGTGCCAGCAGCTCCGAGGCGCCCTATAGCAATCAGCCCCAGCATTTT
CDR3aa: CASSSEAPYSNQPQHF

d_gene: -
abundance: once
v_gene: TRBV5-6
len: 12
j_gene: TRBJ1-2
CDR3nt: TGTGCCAGCAGCTTGGTGAGGGATGGCTACACCTTC
CDR3aa: CASSLVRDGYTF

d_gene: -
abundance: -
v_gene: TRBV5-1
len: 14
j_gene: TRBJ1-4
CDR3nt: TGCGCCAGCAGCCCGGAGGCTACTAATGAAAAACTGTTTTTT
CDR3aa: CASSPEATNEKLFF

d_gene: -
abundance: -
v_gene: TRBV25-1
len: 11
j_gene: TRBJ2-5
CDR3nt: TGTGCCAGCAGGAGCCAAGAGACCCAGTACTTC
CDR3aa: CASRSQETQYF

d_gene: -
abundance: -
v_gene: TRBV20-1
len: 11
j_gene: TRBJ2-7
CDR3nt: TGCAGTGGTGATGCAGTCATCGAGCAGTACTTC
CDR3aa: CSGDAVIEQYF

d_gene: -
abundance: -
v_gene: TRBV7-9
len: 13
j_gene: TRBJ1-2
CDR3nt: TGTGCCTCGCGGCAGGGGATTGACTATGGCTACACCTTC
CDR3aa: CASRQGIDYGYTF

d_gene: TRBD1
abundance: few
v_gene: TRBV7-6
len: 18
j_gene: TRBJ2-7
CDR3nt: TGTGCCAGCAGCCACGAGACTCCATGGACAGGGATGACCTACGAGCAGTACTTC
CDR3aa: CASSHETPWTGMTYEQYF